Sequencing of this T cell receptor (beta chain) was carried out in a study of CD8+ T cells in alopecia areata. Study-wide background: Each of the treated patients was given oral tofacitinib, 5 to 10 mg twice daily, for moderate-to-severe alopecia areata. Broader study findings: More clonal than normal scalp was lesional scalp, particularly alopecia totalis/universalis. Scalp samples also yield sequences of resident alphabeta T cells from normal skin. Many expanded lesional clones persisted in scalp and blood during tofacitinib treatment.

Following RNA extraction, reverse transcription yielded cDNA that acted as the sequencing template. Only in-frame clones appear in the TCRdb table, and some are missing; sequencing was by immunoSEQ multiplex PCR. The sample contains about 120,000 clones, 50% to 55% of which appear only once. A word on this clone: Antigen: not known. The same CDR3 arises from other DNA sequences in this sample as well.

The CDR3 loop spans 14 amino acids. Germline V gene data show CDR1 as SQVTM and CDR2 as ANQGSEA. Trimming left V 1 base short and J 0 bases short, with 9 bases between. Treatment of the sample: oral pan-JAK inhibitor, 5-10 mg twice daily. This receptor was taken from a human donor with alopecia areata. The material sequenced was CD4+ T cells sorted from blood, taken at week 4, from a patient treated with tofacitinib. This chain joins TRBV29-1 and TRBJ2-5; D is unclear. CDR3 DNA: TGCAGCGTTGAAGGTCGGCTGTACCAAGAGACCCAGTACTTC. It yields the protein CSVEGRLYQETQYF.